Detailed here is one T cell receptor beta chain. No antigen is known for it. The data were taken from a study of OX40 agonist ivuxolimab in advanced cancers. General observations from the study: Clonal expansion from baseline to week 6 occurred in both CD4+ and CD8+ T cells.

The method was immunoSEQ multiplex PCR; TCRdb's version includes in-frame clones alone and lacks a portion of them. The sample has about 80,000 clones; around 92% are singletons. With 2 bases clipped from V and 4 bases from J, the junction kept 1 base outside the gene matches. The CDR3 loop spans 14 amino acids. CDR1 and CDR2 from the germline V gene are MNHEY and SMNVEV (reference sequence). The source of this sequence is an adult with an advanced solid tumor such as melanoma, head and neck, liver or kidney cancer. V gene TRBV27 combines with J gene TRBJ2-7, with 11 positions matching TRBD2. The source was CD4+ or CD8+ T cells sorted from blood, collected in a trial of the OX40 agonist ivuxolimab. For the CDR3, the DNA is TGTGCCAGCAGTTTAGTAGCGGGGGGGTACGAGCAGTACTTC. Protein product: CASSLVAGGYEQYF.